Below, 14 T cell receptor beta chains from the same sample are listed, as sequenced in a study of blood T cell repertoires in COVID-19. Generated by immunoSEQ multiplex PCR, the TCRdb table keeps only in-frame clones and is missing some. The data show 150,000 to 180,000 clones, about three quarters seen once. Sample: peripheral blood. The receptor source for this set is an elderly man with acute or convalescent COVID-19.

V is TRBV28 and J is TRBJ1-4, with 8 bases matching TRBD1. Germline values: CDR1 MDHEN, CDR2 SYDVKM. Losses at the gene ends were 4 bases for V and 8 bases for J; bases not matched to a gene: 9. The CDR3 runs 15 residues. The CDR3 region has the DNA TGTGCCAGCAGTTCCTTCCATAGGACAGGGGAAAAACTGTTTTTT. Translating it yields CASSSFHRTGEKLFF.

This clone turned up a few times. The chain couples TRBV2 to TRBJ2-3; 7 bases align to TRBD2. The germline gives CDR1 SNHLY, CDR2 FYNNEI. With V trimmed by 6 bases and J by 2 bases, 17 bases remained unmatched. The CDR3 consists of 18 residues. The CDR3 loop is CASRSPVGRGRITDTQYF. DNA for the CDR3: TGTGCCAGCAGGTCCCCGGTGGGGCGGGGGAGAATCACAGATACGCAGTATTTT.

This clone has only a few counts. The chain combines TRBV27 with TRBJ2-5; TRBD1 matches at 7 bases. In germline, CDR1 is MNHEY, CDR2 SMNVEV (reference sequence). V lost 6 bases, J lost 4 bases, and 8 bases stayed unmatched. The CDR3 is made up of 14 amino acids. In nucleotides, the CDR3 is TGTGCCAGCAGGACAGGGTGGGGTGGAGAGACCCAGTACTTC. Encoded protein: CASRTGWGGETQYF.

This sequence joins TRBV5-4 and TRBJ2-5; no firm D call. Trimming took 0 bases from V and 3 from J, leaving 6 bases between them. CDR3 size: 13 residues. Germline V gives CDR1 SGHNT, CDR2 YYREEE (reference sequence). CDR3 in amino acids: CASSLATEETQYF. The CDR3 bases are TGTGCCAGCAGCTTGGCGACTGAAGAGACCCAGTACTTC.

The chain has TRBV15 and TRBJ2-1; 8 nucleotides agree with TRBD1. CDR1 is LNHNV, CDR2 YYDKDF, per germline (reference sequence). The trim removed 0 bases at V and 0 bases at J, leaving 4 bases unmatched. The CDR3 runs to 17 residues. CDR3 sequence reads: CATSRDYTGGSYNEQFF. Written as DNA, the CDR3 is TGTGCCACCAGCAGAGATTATACAGGGGGCTCCTACAATGAGCAGTTCTTC.

The genes are TRBV5-5 and TRBJ1-1; 10 nucleotides match TRBD1. Trimming took 3 bases from V and 0 from J; bases not matched to a gene: 8. The length of the CDR3 is 17 residues. Germline V gene lookup returns CDR1 SGHKS and CDR2 YYEKEE (reference sequence). CDR3 DNA sequence: TGTGCCAGCAGCTCGACCGGGACAGGGGTTTTGAACACTGAAGCTTTCTTT. Its translation: CASSSTGTGVLNTEAFF.

The V gene is TRBV11-2, the J gene TRBJ2-4; TRBD1 matches 8 bases. Germline-derived CDR1 and CDR2 are SGHAT and FQNNGV. The CDR3 is 14 amino acids. V lost 2 bases, J lost 8 bases, and 5 bases stayed unmatched. The CDR3 loop is CASSLSTGGDIQYF. The CDR3 nucleotides are TGTGCCAGCAGCTTAAGTACAGGGGGAGACATTCAGTACTTC. Combining the CDR3 with reference TRBV11-2 and TRBJ2-4 gives the whole variable domain EAGVAQSPRYKIIEKRQSVAFWCNPISGHATLYWYQQILGQGPKLLIQFQNNGVVDDSQLPKDRFSAERLKGVDSTLKIQPAKLEDSAVYLCASSLSTGGDIQYFGAGTRLSVL.

This clone showed up just once. CDR3 protein: CASSFRLQGVTGETQYF. The CDR3 DNA reads as TGTGCCAGCAGTTTCCGGTTACAGGGGGTGACCGGGGAGACCCAGTACTTC. The chain links TRBV28 to TRBJ2-5, with 8 nucleotides matching TRBD1. The CDR3 sequence is 17 residues long. CDR1 and CDR2 from the germline V gene are MDHEN and SYDVKM. The ends lost 3 bases at V and 5 bases at J; junction bases unmatched: 14.

The V gene is TRBV7-6, the J gene TRBJ2-7; possibly TRBD1 for D (7 bases). Germline V gene data show CDR1 as SGHVS and CDR2 as FNYEAQ. Trimming shortened V by 5 bases and J by 6 bases, and 17 bases separated the two germline ends. This CDR3 has 14 amino acids. DNA for the CDR3: TGTGCCAGCAGCCCCTCCGGGACAGCGGGCGAGCAGTACTTC. This gives the protein CASSPSGTAGEQYF.

V and J are TRBV7-2 and TRBJ2-7; possible D gene TRBD1, 6 bases. Trimming pared 4 bases from V and 0 bases from J, leaving 13 bases between. CDR3 length equals 15 residues. Per the germline V gene, CDR1 is SGHTA and CDR2 is FQGNSA. The CDR3 DNA reads as TGTGCCAGCAGCTCGGGACACCTAAGCTCCTACGAGCAGTACTTC. Its translation is CASSSGHLSSYEQYF.

This chain links TRBV25-1 with TRBJ1-4; D possibly corresponds to TRBD1 (6 bases). Trimming shortened V by 6 bases and J by 5 bases, and 7 bases separated the two germline ends. CDR1 MGHDK and CDR2 SYGVNS come from the germline V gene. This CDR3 contains 12 residues. This chain's CDR3 is CASRQGNEKLFF. The CDR3, as DNA: TGTGCCAGCAGACAGGGAAATGAAAAACTGTTTTTT.

J is TRBJ2-2 and V is TRBV7-2, with a tentative D call TRBD1 (6 bases). This CDR3 is built from 15 residues. Germline V lookup: CDR1 SGHTA, CDR2 FQGNSA. Trimming pared 4 bases from V and 2 bases from J, leaving 11 bases between. CDR3 in DNA: TGTGCCAGCAGCTCTGGGGGCCTCAACACCGGGGAGCTGTTTTTT. This translates into CASSSGGLNTGELFF.

V usage is TRBV3-1 (or the pseudogene TRBV3-2) and J usage is TRBJ2-5, with 13 bases lining up with TRBD2. Germline assignment: CDR1 LGHDT and CDR2 YNNKEL (reference sequence). With 6 bases clipped from V and 0 bases from J, the junction kept 10 bases outside the gene matches. The CDR3 has 18 residues. CDR3 coding DNA: TGTGCCAGCAGGCCCCTTATCGGGACTAGCGGGGACCAAGAGACCCAGTACTTC. Residues: CASRPLIGTSGDQETQYF.

CDR3 in DNA: TGCGCCAGCAGCACGTCAGGATACGAGCAGTACTTC. It translates to CASSTSGYEQYF. This sequence joins TRBV5-1 and TRBJ2-7; D gene ambiguous. The CDR3 is made up of 12 amino acids. Per the germline V gene, CDR1 is SGHRS and CDR2 is YFSETQ. The ends were cut back, 4 bases at V and 4 bases at J, with 9 bases in the middle.